This is a list of T cell receptor beta chains from one sample in a study of blood T cell repertoires in COVID-19. Clones were sequenced by immunoSEQ multiplex PCR, and TCRdb holds only the in-frame ones, with some missing. This repertoire shows tens of thousands of clones, approximately 80% found once; its top ten account for roughly 40%. Sequenced sample: peripheral blood. The receptors originated from a woman at least 80 years old with acute or convalescent COVID-19. CDR3s include the opening cysteine and the closing phenylalanine or tryptophan. A D gene is named only where the DNA matches it firmly. Only some rows state a clone size, as once, few, many or a class for expanded clones.

v_gene	j_gene	abundance	d_gene	CDR3aa	CDR3nt
TRBV29-1	TRBJ1-1	NA	NA	CSVGDGGQEAFF	TGCAGCGTTGGGGATGGAGGACAGGAAGCTTTCTTT
TRBV6-5	TRBJ1-1	NA	TRBD1	CASSLDRDTEAFF	TGTGCCAGCAGTTTGGACAGGGACACTGAAGCTTTCTTT
TRBV11-2	TRBJ2-5	NA	TRBD2	CASSSGTSGYQETQYF	TGTGCCAGCAGCTCCGGGACTAGCGGCTACCAAGAGACCCAGTACTTC
TRBV5-6	TRBJ2-5	NA	TRBD2	CASSLRLAGLETQYF	TGTGCCAGCAGCTTGAGACTAGCGGGCCTAGAGACCCAGTACTTC
TRBV14	TRBJ2-2	many	TRBD2	CASSQLAGGAGELFF	TGTGCCAGCAGCCAACTAGCGGGGGGTGCCGGGGAGCTGTTTTTT
TRBV7-9	TRBJ1-5	NA	NA	CASSLDLSGGNQPQHF	TGTGCCAGCAGCTTAGACTTATCCGGGGGCAATCAGCCCCAGCATTTT
TRBV30	TRBJ2-1	few	NA	CAWSVPYGRGSYNEQFF	TGTGCCTGGAGTGTACCGTATGGCAGGGGCTCCTACAATGAGCAGTTCTTC
TRBV30	TRBJ2-5	NA	NA	CAWSVRGLETQYF	TGTGCCTGGAGTGTAAGAGGTCTGGAGACCCAGTACTTC
TRBV19	TRBJ2-6	NA	NA	CASSNPYDSSGANVLTF	TGTGCCAGTAGTAACCCCTACGACAGCTCTGGGGCCAACGTCCTGACTTTC
TRBV19	TRBJ1-6	NA	NA	CASSTLGSSPLHF	TGTGCCAGTAGTACCCTCGGGAGCTCACCCCTCCACTTT
TRBV3-1/TRBV3-2	TRBJ1-2	NA	TRBD1	CASSQDSTGQGEGYTF	TGTGCCAGCAGCCAAGATAGCACGGGACAGGGTGAAGGCTACACCTTC
TRBV6-5	TRBJ2-3	NA	NA	CASMMGGGPGDTQYF	TGTGCCAGCATGATGGGGGGGGGCCCGGGGGATACGCAGTATTTT
TRBV28	TRBJ1-1	few	NA	CASSFPDTEAFF	TGTGCCAGCAGTTTCCCAGACACTGAAGCTTTCTTT
TRBV30	TRBJ2-1	NA	TRBD1	CAWTPRDRHNEQFF	TGTGCCTGGACCCCCAGGGACAGACACAATGAGCAGTTCTTC
TRBV3-1/TRBV3-2	TRBJ2-7	NA	NA	CASSQDQGEQYF	TGTGCCAGCAGCCAAGATCAGGGGGAGCAGTACTTC
TRBV3-1/TRBV3-2	TRBJ1-6	NA	NA	CASSQGAESPLHF	TGTGCCAGCAGCCAGGGGGCAGAATCACCCCTCCACTTT
TRBV3-1/TRBV3-2	TRBJ2-3	NA	NA	CASSQEEGGPDTQYF	TGTGCCAGCAGCCAAGAGGAGGGGGGGCCAGATACGCAGTATTTT
TRBV5-1	TRBJ2-1	NA	NA	CASTGENEQFF	TGCGCCAGCACCGGGGAAAATGAGCAGTTCTTC
TRBV4-1	TRBJ1-3	NA	TRBD1	CASSQVGTGLSGNTIYF	TGCGCCAGCAGCCAAGTCGGGACAGGTCTCTCTGGAAACACCATATATTTT
TRBV10-1	TRBJ1-5	NA	TRBD1	CASRGQGDQPQHF	TGCGCCAGCAGGGGACAGGGGGATCAGCCCCAGCATTTT
TRBV5-1	TRBJ1-1	NA	NA	CASSLERAAEAFF	TGCGCCAGCAGCTTGGAGAGGGCTGCAGAAGCTTTCTTT
TRBV5-6	TRBJ1-1	NA	TRBD1	CASSPDRGRLNTEAFF	TGTGCCAGCAGCCCAGACAGGGGGCGACTGAACACTGAAGCTTTCTTT
TRBV3-1/TRBV3-2	TRBJ2-5	once	NA	CASSQPYAGLQETQYF	TGTGCCAGCAGCCAACCATACGCGGGGCTCCAAGAGACCCAGTACTTC
TRBV7-2	TRBJ2-3	NA	NA	CASSPGGRDTQYF	TGTGCCAGCAGCCCAGGGGGGAGAGATACGCAGTATTTT